This T cell receptor (beta chain) was obtained from a study of radiation and T cells in renal cell carcinoma (dated by TCRdb to 2020 to 2021). Looking at the study overall: The samples were drawn from a clinical trial, where primary renal cell carcinomas were treated with 15 Gy of stereotactic body radiation therapy and then removed by nephrectomy 4 weeks afterward. A total of approximately 53 samples underwent TCR beta sequencing, made up of 25 or so tumors and about 27 peripheral blood samples. In the approximately 49 samples combined, fewer than 5 million unique CDR3 nucleotide sequences were found, encoding 2,658,974 unique CDR3 amino acid sequences.

Following the manufacturer's recommendations, the immunoSEQ kit was used to generate TCR beta libraries from genomic DNA. To prepare the libraries, a first multiplex PCR with proprietary primers was run, followed by a second PCR that added unique barcodes, and a bead cleanup was done after each round. Each sample batch included a kit-provided positive control reaction and a negative control reaction. The final libraries were assessed on an Agilent 4200 TapeStation D1000 ScreenTape, pooled by volume, and quantified by qPCR. Sequencing ran on an Illumina NextSeq500 with a MidOutput 150-cycle cartridge, using 156 Read1 and 15 Index1 cycles with kit custom primers. The pooled library was loaded at 0.95 to 1 pM, with an approximately 20% PhiX control spiked in. As for the authors' bioinformatics: Vendor-processed data were analyzed in R, with a clonotype defined as all T cells sharing the same CDR3 nucleotide sequence. In the clone abundance analyses, frequencies in each sample were normalized to that sample's 10,000 most abundant clones. Public T cell clones, which averaged fewer than five per sample, were excluded before analysis. A difference in abundance of at least 32-fold between compartments was used to define tumor-enriched and baseline blood-enriched clonotypes. Clonotypes expanded or contracted between blood time points were identified with a beta-binomial differential abundance model. Tumor-blood repertoire similarity was measured with the Baroni-Urbani and Buser coefficient, and groups were compared using two-tailed Wilcoxon tests in R. TCRdb mirrors the immuneACCESS table, restricted to in-frame sequences. Some clones are absent from its copies; in checked studies, under half trace to an unresolved V gene, and the reason for the others is unknown. The V and J calls and clone size were taken over from that table, and D and trimming were inferred from the DNA. For this sample the table gives around 64,000 clones, of which 65% to 80% were detected only once. The top ten hold approximately 7% of the sample.

In this sample, this clone turned up a few times. Its cognate antigen has yet to be identified. Base qualities are missing; no much larger clone stands one base away. CDR1 LGHNT and CDR2 FRNRAP are derived from the germline V gene. Counted from cysteine to phenylalanine, this CDR3 has 16 amino acids. The read is trimmed to its CDR3 DNA, 48 bases read in frame from base 1. V is clipped by 2 bases and J by 7 bases, and the sequence between their germline boundaries is 20 bases long. Sample time point, as interpreted from the label and publication: baseline pretreatment blood. The sample's treatment or condition label, in plain terms: 15 Gy SBRT to primary tumor, nephrectomy 4 weeks later. Serial peripheral blood from radiation-treated patients was sampled at baseline, 2 weeks and 4 weeks after SBRT to track tumor-enriched clonotypes. All patients had renal cell carcinoma with clear cell pathology. The QIAamp DNA Blood Mini Kit (Qiagen) was used to prepare genomic DNA for TCR sequencing. Samples were included in the analyses only if all quality control checks were passed.

General conclusions and limits of the study: Because no pretreatment tumor biopsies were available, whether clonotypes were present in the tumor at baseline could not be determined. Tracking of blood repertoire dynamics stopped at about 4 weeks after treatment, with no follow-up past that point. Effects of radiation dose or scheduling on the TCR repertoire could not be addressed with the single-armed trial design. In blood, the top tumor clonotypes increased from baseline to 2 weeks after radiation and then shrank by 4 weeks, which suggests a temporary expansion of tumor-resident clones.

Here the chain combines TRBV12-5 and TRBJ1-1; there is no confident call for the D gene. This specimen consisted of blood, obtained from a patient whose treatment included radiotherapy and nephrectomy. This sequence originates from a man aged 60 to 75 with renal cell carcinoma. Read as DNA, the sequence is TGTGCTAGTGGTTTGCGGTTAAGGATACGAACAATTGAAGCTTTCTTT. Its protein is CASGLRLRIRTIEAFF.